This TCR beta chain was recovered during a study of T-cell reconstitution after alpha-beta-depleted transplantation in children. Findings and caveats of the study: One year post-transplant, T-cell counts and diversity were largely derived from T cells produced anew.

Preparation of the TCRbeta library used unique molecular identifiers. TCRdb re-analysed the PCR reads in MiXCR, keeping a single row per CDR3 protein. The table lists some 300,000 distinct CDR3 sequences, approximately 7.3% of them singletons. Of note for this clonotype: Its antigen is unknown.

The clonotype originates from a female patient aged 2 to 10 who had a stem cell transplant for Fanconi anemia, so the T cells may come from the graft donor. The sample consisted of peripheral blood, taken 360 days after TCRalphabeta/CD19-depleted stem cell transplant.

Here the CDR3 reads CASSRNPRTQPFSGANVLTF. For the CDR3, the DNA is TGTGCCAGCAGCCGAAACCCGCGGACCCAACCTTTCTCTGGGGCCAACGTCCTGACTTTC. This chain uses TRBV11-2 with TRBJ2-6; D remains ambiguous. Germline CDR1 SGHAT, CDR2 FQNNGV. Trimming took 5 bases from V and 0 from J, leaving 23 bases between them. The CDR3 runs 20 residues.